Shown below are 13 T cell receptor beta chains from a single sample sequenced in a study of T cell repertoires in cytomegalovirus infection. TCRdb called the reads again in MiXCR, with one record for every CDR3 protein. This sample carries about 740,000 distinct CDR3 sequences, 35% of them seen once, and the ten largest clones take roughly 2.9%. The sequencing sample was made of PBMCs. The receptors shown here come from a human donor in good health (CMV status not recorded). Some clones in this sample may be carry-over from other donors' samples.

The V call is TRBV28, the J call TRBJ1-2; D not resolved. Trimming shortened V by 5 bases and J by 3 bases, and 7 bases separated the two germline ends. There are 12 residues in the CDR3. Germline values: CDR1 MDHEN, CDR2 SYDVKM. The CDR3 reads CASSDNYYGYTF. In DNA form, the CDR3 reads TGTGCCAGCAGTGACAACTACTATGGCTACACCTTC.

Comments on this clonotype: This may come from a read error, since a much larger clone is one base off. This chain links TRBV28 with TRBJ2-5, with 9 bases lining up with TRBD1. CDR1 and CDR2 (germline): MDHEN, SYDVKM. The CDR3 totals 13 residues. The CDR3 nucleotides are TGTGCCAGCAGCACAGGGGGCATAGGGACCCAGTCCTTC. Its protein is CASSTGGIGTQSF.

V usage is TRBV28 and J usage is TRBJ1-2, with D tentatively TRBD1 (5 bases). The CDR3 is made up of 17 amino acids. In germline, CDR1 is MDHEN, CDR2 SYDVKM. V lost 7 bases to trimming and J lost 7 bases, with 28 bases between them. The CDR3 nucleotides read TGTGCCAGCACCCTCAAAAAGGGGAAGGACAACCGACTTGGCTACACCTTC. Residues: CASTLKKGKDNRLGYTF.

Only a few counts were recorded for this clonotype. The V gene is TRBV7-2, the J gene TRBJ1-6; D gene unclear. In germline, CDR1 is SGHTA, CDR2 FQGNSA. The CDR3 has 19 amino acids. Trimming took off 3 bases at V and 0 bases at J, with 18 bases between the two ends. The CDR3 is CASSFMRERARSYNSPLHF. The CDR3 DNA is TGTGCCAGCAGCTTCATGAGGGAACGCGCACGCTCCTATAATTCACCCCTCCACTTT.

This chain joins TRBV11-2 and TRBJ1-5; 9 positions agree with TRBD1. This CDR3 comprises 15 residues. Germline assignment: CDR1 SGHAT and CDR2 FQNNGV. J gave up 6 bases and V 7 bases, and 10 bases lay outside the gene matches. CDR3 nucleotide sequence: TGTGCCAGCACATCCGGGACAGGGTTCGGTCAGCCCCAGCATTTT. Translating gives CASTSGTGFGQPQHF.

This sequence joins TRBV6-8 and TRBJ2-3; maybe TRBD1 (7 bases). There are 16 residues in the CDR3. Germline assignment: CDR1 MNHGY and CDR2 SAAAGT. The V end lost 6 bases, the J end lost 0 bases, and 16 bases lay between the germline ends. CDR3 nucleotide sequence: TGTGCCAGCAGGCGCGGGACAGCTGCTAGCACAGATACGCAGTATTTT. Its protein product is CASRRGTAASTDTQYF.

A single count supports this clonotype. This chain uses TRBV12-3 or TRBV12-4 with TRBJ1-6; possibly TRBD1 for D (5 bases). Trimming removed 5 bases from V and 6 bases from J, with 14 bases in between. The CDR3 has 15 residues. The CDR3 is CASSLNQGGNSPLHF. CDR3 DNA sequence: TGTGCCAGCAGTCTAAATCAGGGTGGTAATTCACCCCTCCACTTT.

The chain combines TRBV7-2 with TRBJ2-3, with TRBD2 matching 7 bases. The CDR3 totals 12 residues. In germline, CDR1 is SGHTA, CDR2 FQGNSA. J lost 7 bases, V lost 10 bases, and 8 bases had no gene match. The CDR3, as DNA: TGTGCCACCACCTTCGGGGGGAATACGCAGTATTTT. It encodes CATTFGGNTQYF.

The rearrangement uses TRBV27 and TRBJ1-5; D remains ambiguous. Germline loops: CDR1 MNHEY, CDR2 SMNVEV (reference sequence). The V end was cut by 2 bases, the J end by 6 bases, with 11 bases between. This CDR3 region has 14 residues. CDR3 region: CASSLIERSQPQHF. The CDR3 DNA sequence: TGTGCCAGCAGTTTAATAGAGAGAAGTCAGCCCCAGCATTTT.

On this clonotype itself: The conserved closing phenylalanine or tryptophan is absent in this CDR3, likely reflecting a read error. The V call is TRBV7-2, the J call TRBJ2-2, with D perhaps matching TRBD1 (7 bases). Trimming left V 2 bases short and J 1 base short, with 8 bases between. Germline-derived CDR1 and CDR2 are SGHTA and FQGNSA. The CDR3 runs 15 residues. The CDR3 sequence: CASSLQGGNTGELFC. In DNA form, the CDR3 reads TGTGCCAGCAGCTTACAGGGGGGGAACACCGGGGAGCTGTTTTGT.

This chain connects TRBV7-9 to TRBJ1-1; D perhaps matches TRBD1 (6 bases). The CDR3 totals 11 residues. Looked up from germline, CDR1 is SEHNR and CDR2 is FQNEAQ (reference sequence). Trimming pared 11 bases from V and 7 bases from J, leaving 14 bases between. The CDR3 reads CADPQGFEAFF. As DNA, the CDR3 is TGTGCCGACCCGCAGGGGTTTGAAGCTTTCTTT.

This clonotype was observed a handful of times. The chain combines TRBV10-3 with TRBJ2-7; 8 bases match TRBD2. Germline CDR1 is ENHRY and CDR2 is SYGVKD. V was pared by 0 bases and J by 6 bases, with 7 bases of the junction left unmatched. This CDR3 spans 15 amino acids. CDR3 bases: TGTGCCATCAGTGAGTCCTCCCGGGAGGGCCGCGAGCAGTACTTC. Translated, it gives CAISESSREGREQYF.

The rearrangement links TRBV28 to TRBJ2-3; D not certain. CDR1 and CDR2 from the germline V gene are MDHEN and SYDVKM. The ends were cut back, 4 bases at V and 2 bases at J, with 16 bases in the middle. The CDR3 has 16 residues. As DNA, the CDR3 is TGTGCCAGCAGTTCGGCTGGCCTGGGGAACACAGATACGCAGTATTTT. Translation: CASSSAGLGNTDTQYF.